The 10 T cell receptor beta chains presented below share a single source sample, sequenced in a study of cytomegalovirus exposure and HLA in healthy donors. The PCR contained 60 Vbeta and 13 Jbeta primers. Some clones are missing from TCRdb's copy, which holds only in-frame ones; the method was immunoSEQ multiplex PCR. This sample has 150,000 to 160,000 clones, with 82% found just once. Sample: PBMCs. These receptors all come from a woman between 50 and 59 years old in good health and CMV-seropositive.

This rearrangement joins TRBV4-3 to TRBJ2-7; the match to TRBD1 covers 10 bases. The germline V gene has CDR1 LGHNA and CDR2 YSLEER. The CDR3 has 16 amino acids. The trim removed 1 base at V and 4 bases at J, leaving 7 bases unmatched. CDR3 protein: CASSQGRDRGLYEQYF. CDR3 bases: TGCGCCAGCAGCCAAGGGCGGGACAGGGGACTTTACGAGCAGTACTTC.

This clone came up a few times. V and J are TRBV7-3 and TRBJ2-3, with D maybe TRBD2 (5 bases). The germline V gene encodes CDR1 SGHTA and CDR2 FQGTGA. The CDR3 runs 13 residues. V lost 5 bases and J lost 2, with 8 bases in between. The CDR3, as DNA: TGTGCCAGCAGCGCAGACTACACAGATACGCAGTATTTT. This gives the protein CASSADYTDTQYF. Full variable domain (outside the CDR3, taken from reference TRBV7-3 and TRBJ2-3): GAGVSQTPSNKVTEKGKYVELRCDPISGHTALYWYRQSLGQGPEFLIYFQGTGAADDSGLPNDRFFAVRPEGSVSTLKIQRTERGDSAVYLCASSADYTDTQYFGPGTRLTVL.

This clone has a handful of counts. The chain combines TRBV4-2 with TRBJ2-7; 12 bases align to TRBD2. V lost 1 base to trimming and J lost 2 bases; unmatched junction nucleotides: 6. Germline CDR1 reads LGHNA; CDR2 reads YNFKEQ. The CDR3 spans 17 residues. CDR3 residues: CASSQGWTSGTAYEQYF. In DNA, the CDR3 is TGTGCCAGCAGCCAAGGATGGACTAGCGGGACGGCCTACGAGCAGTACTTC.

This clone was observed a handful of times. The CDR3 is CAWSVRVNTEAFF. CDR3 nucleotides: TGTGCCTGGAGTGTCAGGGTAAACACTGAAGCTTTCTTT. This chain links TRBV30 with TRBJ1-1; TRBD1 is a possible D gene (5 bases). The V and J ends lost 0 bases and 2 bases respectively, with 7 bases between them. The length of the CDR3 is 13 residues. Per the germline V gene, CDR1 is GTSNPN and CDR2 is SVGIG (reference sequence). Based on the CDR3 plus reference TRBV30 and TRBJ1-1, the full variable domain is SQTIHQWPATLVQPVGSPLSLECTVEGTSNPNLYWYRQAAGRGLQLLFYSVGIGQISSEVPQNLSASRPQDRQFILSSKKLLLSDSGFYLCAWSVRVNTEAFFGQGTRLTVV.

V gene TRBV5-6 combines with J gene TRBJ1-4, with 7 bases that match TRBD1. V trimming: 4 bases; J trimming: 0 bases; junction bases outside the gene matches: 9. CDR3 length equals 17 residues. Per the germline V gene, CDR1 is SGHDT and CDR2 is YYEEEE. Written as DNA, the CDR3 is TGTGCCAGCAGCCCGACCCGACAGGGATCAACTAATGAAAAACTGTTTTTT. Translating it yields CASSPTRQGSTNEKLFF.

The chain couples TRBV6-1 to TRBJ2-7, with TRBD1 identical over 7 bases. Germline-derived CDR1 and CDR2 are MNHNS and SASEGT. This CDR3 region has 15 residues. V shed 5 bases, J shed 3 bases, and the junction held 10 bases outside the gene matches. The CDR3 reads CASSPRDSRSYEQYF. The CDR3 DNA follows: TGTGCCAGCAGTCCACGGGACAGTCGGAGCTACGAGCAGTACTTC.

The V and J genes are TRBV5-6 and TRBJ2-2; TRBD2 aligns across 14 bases. V was clipped by 4 bases and J by 5 bases; unmatched bases: 1. Germline lookup yields CDR1 SGHDT and CDR2 YYEEEE. The CDR3 is 15 amino acids. CDR3 coding DNA: TGTGCCAGCAGCCGACTAGCGGGGGGGACCGGGGAGCTGTTTTTT. Protein sequence: CASSRLAGGTGELFF.

The J gene is TRBJ2-1, the V gene TRBV9; the match to TRBD1 covers 11 bases. Germline CDR1 is SGDLS and CDR2 is YYNGEE. The CDR3 contains 14 residues. Trimming at V came to 7 bases and at J to 7 bases, leaving 7 bases not matched to a gene. The CDR3 sequence: CASGDRGKSNEQFF. DNA for the CDR3: TGTGCCAGCGGGGACAGGGGGAAAAGTAATGAGCAGTTCTTC.

The chain carries TRBV19 and TRBJ2-7; a possible D gene is TRBD1 (5 bases). The V gene lost 4 bases and the J gene lost 3 bases, with 10 bases spanning the gap. This CDR3 has 13 residues. CDR1 and CDR2 (germline): LNHDA, SQIVND (reference sequence). DNA of the CDR3: TGTGCCAGTAGTAGCACAGGTTACTACGAGCAGTACTTC. This encodes CASSSTGYYEQYF.

In nucleotides, the CDR3 is TGCGCCAGCAGCCCTAGGACAGGGAGCAGCAATCAGCCCCAGCATTTT. It codes for CASSPRTGSSNQPQHF. The chain employs TRBV4-1 and TRBJ1-5, with 8 bases identical to TRBD1. There are 16 residues in the CDR3. Trimming cost V 4 bases and J 1 base; bases outside gene matches: 6. CDR1 and CDR2 (germline): MGHRA, YSYEKL.